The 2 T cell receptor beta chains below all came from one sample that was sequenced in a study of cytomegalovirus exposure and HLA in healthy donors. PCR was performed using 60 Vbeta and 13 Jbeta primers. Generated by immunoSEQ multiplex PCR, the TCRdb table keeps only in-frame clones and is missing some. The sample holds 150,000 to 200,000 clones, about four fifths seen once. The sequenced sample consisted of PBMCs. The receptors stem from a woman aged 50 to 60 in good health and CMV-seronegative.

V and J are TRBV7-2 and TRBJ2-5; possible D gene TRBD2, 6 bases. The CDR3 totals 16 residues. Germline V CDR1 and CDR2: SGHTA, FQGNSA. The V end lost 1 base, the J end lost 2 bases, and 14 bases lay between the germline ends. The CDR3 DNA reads TGTGCCAGCAGCTTAGACGGGAGCGGAGGGCAAGAGACCCAGTACTTC. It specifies CASSLDGSGGQETQYF. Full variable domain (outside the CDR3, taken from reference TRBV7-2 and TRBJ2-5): GAGVSQSPSNKVTEKGKDVELRCDPISGHTALYWYRQSLGQGLEFLIYFQGNSAPDKSGLPSDRFSAERTGGSVSTLTIQRTQQEDSAVYLCASSLDGSGGQETQYFGPGTRLLVL.

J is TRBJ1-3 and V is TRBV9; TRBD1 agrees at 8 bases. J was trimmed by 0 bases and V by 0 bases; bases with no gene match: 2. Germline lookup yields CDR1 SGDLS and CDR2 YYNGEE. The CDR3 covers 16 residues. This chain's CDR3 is CASSVAGGGSGNTIYF. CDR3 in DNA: TGTGCCAGCAGCGTAGCAGGGGGCGGCTCTGGAAACACCATATATTTT.